Listed here are 3 T cell receptor beta chains from one sample, sequenced in a study of blood T cell repertoires in COVID-19 (dated by TCRdb to 2018 to 2020). The library relied on the immunoSEQ multiplex PCR assay. The immuneACCESS repertoire file appears here via TCRdb, limited to in-frame rearrangements. These files lack a portion of the clones; in checked studies, under half of the deficit traces to unresolved V genes, and the cause of the others is not known. The table for this sample lists fewer than 350,000 clones; around 85% of them were counted only once. Approximately 1.9% of the sample comes from the top ten. Specimen: PBMCs or T cells enriched from blood (not recorded which). All receptors come from a woman aged 25 to 39 who had been exposed to COVID-19.

The chain employs TRBV19 and TRBJ2-1; possibly TRBD1 for D (5 bases). Looked up from germline, CDR1 is LNHDA and CDR2 is SQIVND (reference sequence). The V and J ends lost 5 bases and 0 bases respectively, with 14 bases between them. CDR3 size: 16 residues. In DNA form, the CDR3 reads TGTGCCAGTAGTCAAGGACACTACAGCTCCTACAATGAGCAGTTCTTC. It encodes CASSQGHYSSYNEQFF.

In regard to this clone: The sample holds other DNA sequences that translate to the same CDR3. The chain links TRBV5-1 to TRBJ1-2; 7 bases are a match to TRBD1. CDR1 and CDR2 (germline): SGHRS, YFSETQ. The CDR3 contains 14 residues. J gave up 0 bases and V 5 bases, and 4 bases lay outside the gene matches. The CDR3 loop reads CASSRDSSNYGYTF. The CDR3 bases are TGCGCCAGCAGTCGGGACAGCTCTAACTATGGCTACACCTTC.

The chain uses TRBV4-1 and TRBJ1-1, with 9 bases that match TRBD1. V was clipped by 3 bases and J by 3 bases; unmatched bases: 5. Germline values: CDR1 MGHRA, CDR2 YSYEKL. This CDR3 comprises 15 residues. The CDR3 DNA follows: TGCGCCAGCAGCCAGCCCGACAGGGGGGACACTGAAGCTTTCTTT. Encoded protein: CASSQPDRGDTEAFF.